These T cell receptor beta chains were read from a single sample in a study of shared clonotypes between healthy human individuals. Profiling relied on immunoSEQ multiplex PCR, and the TCRdb table lists in-frame clones only, not all of them. The table shows roughly 1 million clones, with about 76% occurring only once. Sequenced sample: memory CD4+ T cells sorted from blood. These receptors all stem from a man aged 18 to 29 in good health. Each CDR3 is given with its conserved first and last residue. The order of the fields is CDR3 length, V gene, J gene, clone size, D gene, CDR3 protein, CDR3 DNA. The D gene is left open where the match is weak. Clone size is stated in some rows and not others, as once, few, many or a class when expanded.

>14|TRBV19|TRBJ1-1|NA|NA
CASSIGPMNTEAFF
TGTGCCAGTAGTATAGGGCCGATGAACACTGAAGCTTTCTTT
>14|TRBV5-1|TRBJ2-1|NA|NA
CASSLTAGGNEQFF
TGCGCCAGCAGCCTAACAGCAGGAGGCAATGAGCAGTTCTTC
>16|TRBV10-1|TRBJ1-1|NA|NA
CASSESRMGGGTEAFF
TGCGCCAGCAGTGAGTCGCGGATGGGCGGGGGCACTGAAGCTTTCTTT
>14|TRBV5-4|TRBJ2-5|NA|TRBD1
CASSLFRGQETQYF
TGTGCCAGCAGCTTGTTCAGGGGGCAAGAGACCCAGTACTTC
>17|TRBV4-1|TRBJ2-3|NA|NA
CASSHRPGPFGTDTQYF
TGCGCCAGCAGCCACCGACCGGGGCCCTTCGGTACAGATACGCAGTATTTT
>15|TRBV9|TRBJ2-1|NA|NA
CASSSGRNSYNEQFF
TGTGCCAGCAGCTCCGGACGGAACTCCTACAATGAGCAGTTCTTC
>15|TRBV14|TRBJ2-3|few|TRBD1
CASSPQGDKADTQYF
TGTGCCAGCAGCCCCCAGGGGGATAAAGCAGATACGCAGTATTTT
>13|TRBV5-1|TRBJ2-3|NA|NA
CASSLAGTDTQYF
TGCGCCAGCAGCTTGGCAGGGACGGATACGCAGTATTTT
>16|TRBV7-9|TRBJ2-3|NA|NA
CASSLNQGFSTDTQYF
TGTGCCAGCAGCTTAAACCAGGGGTTTAGCACAGATACGCAGTATTTT
>14|TRBV7-6|TRBJ2-1|NA|NA
CASSSAGTYNEQFF
TGTGCCAGCAGCTCTGCCGGGACCTACAATGAGCAGTTCTTC
>14|TRBV7-2|TRBJ2-5|NA|TRBD2
CASKLGLAGETQYF
TGTGCCAGCAAATTGGGACTAGCGGGAGAGACCCAGTACTTC
>14|TRBV9|TRBJ1-2|NA|NA
CASSANQGNYGYTF
TGTGCCAGCAGCGCCAATCAGGGTAACTATGGCTACACCTTC
>15|TRBV6-5|TRBJ2-4|NA|TRBD2
CASSSGLAAKNIQYF
TGTGCCAGCAGTTCCGGACTAGCCGCCAAAAACATTCAGTACTTC
>13|TRBV30|TRBJ1-5|NA|NA
CAWSLGDGQPQHF
TGTGCCTGGAGTCTAGGGGACGGTCAGCCCCAGCATTTT
>15|TRBV2|TRBJ1-6|NA|NA
CASSESRIEISPLHF
TGTGCCAGCAGTGAATCTAGGATTGAGATTTCACCCCTCCACTTT
>15|TRBV7-9|TRBJ2-2|NA|TRBD2
CASSLGGSYTGELFF
TGTGCCAGCAGCTTAGGCGGGAGTTACACCGGGGAGCTGTTTTTT
>11|TRBV2|TRBJ1-4|few|NA
CASSMDRVLSF
TGTGCCAGCAGTATGGACAGAGTCCTTTCCTTT
>14|TRBV7-9|TRBJ2-1|NA|NA
CASSLVAVGNEQFF
TGTGCCAGCAGCTTAGTCGCGGTTGGGAATGAGCAGTTCTTC
>16|TRBV6-6|TRBJ2-1|NA|NA
CASSYGGLPPVDKQFF
TGTGCCAGCAGTTATGGGGGACTCCCACCTGTTGATAAGCAGTTCTTC
>13|TRBV7-2|TRBJ2-7|NA|NA
CASSLKFSYEQYF
TGTGCCAGCAGCTTGAAGTTTTCCTACGAGCAGTACTTC
>12|TRBV11-1|TRBJ1-4|once|NA
CASSLEVGKLFF
TGTGCCAGCAGCTTAGAAGTCGGAAAACTGTTTTTT
>14|TRBV18|TRBJ2-7|NA|TRBD1
CASSRWGTEGEQYF
TGTGCCAGCTCACGATGGGGGACAGAGGGGGAGCAGTACTTC
>14|TRBV10-2|TRBJ2-1|few|TRBD2
CASSPSGRGNEQFF
TGCGCCAGCAGCCCTAGCGGGAGGGGAAATGAGCAGTTCTTC
>17|TRBV10-3|TRBJ1-6|NA|NA
CAISESSSGTSVSPLHF
TGTGCCATCAGTGAGTCAAGTTCAGGGACTAGTGTTTCACCCCTCCACTTT
>19|TRBV5-1|TRBJ2-6|NA|TRBD2
CASSLEASGVMAGANVLTF
TGCGCCAGCAGCTTGGAGGCTAGCGGGGTTATGGCTGGGGCCAACGTCCTGACTTTC
>12|TRBV6-1|TRBJ2-7|once|NA
CASNLDRGRQYF
TGTGCCAGCAACCTAGACCGGGGCCGGCAGTACTTC
>12|TRBV5-6|TRBJ2-7|NA|NA
CASSPGAYEQYF
TGTGCCAGCAGCCCAGGGGCCTACGAGCAGTACTTC
>16|TRBV4-3|TRBJ2-2|NA|NA
CASSQGPEANTGELFF
TGCGCCAGCAGCCAAGGTCCGGAGGCTAACACCGGGGAGCTGTTTTTT
>14|TRBV25-1|TRBJ2-7|NA|NA
CASSKKTGTYEQYF
TGTGCCAGCAGTAAAAAGACAGGGACTTACGAGCAGTACTTC
>15|TRBV5-4|TRBJ2-1|NA|TRBD1
CASSSPGTGIDEQFF
TGTGCCAGCAGCTCGCCCGGGACAGGGATAGATGAGCAGTTCTTC
>14|TRBV19|TRBJ2-7|NA|TRBD2
CASSTSGSLIEQYF
TGTGCCAGTAGTACTAGCGGGAGTCTTATCGAGCAGTACTTC
>12|TRBV6-5|TRBJ1-6|NA|NA
CASRQGGSPLHF
TGTGCCAGCAGACAAGGGGGTTCACCCCTCCACTTT
>14|TRBV6-5|TRBJ1-6|NA|TRBD1
CASSRTGENSPLHF
TGTGCCAGCAGCCGGACAGGGGAGAATTCACCCCTCCACTTT
>18|TRBV21-1|TRBJ2-1|NA|NA
CASSKPVPRTTRFNEQFF
TGTGCCAGCAGCAAACCAGTCCCTCGGACGACTAGGTTCAATGAGCAGTTCTTC
>18|TRBV10-3|TRBJ2-3|NA|TRBD2
CAISDVELLAGERGTQYF
TGTGCCATCAGTGACGTCGAACTGCTAGCGGGAGAAAGGGGTACGCAGTATTTT
>14|TRBV4-1|TRBJ2-2|NA|NA
CASSHNYRTGELFF
TGCGCCAGCAGCCACAACTACAGGACCGGGGAGCTGTTTTTT
>18|TRBV7-2|TRBJ2-7|few|NA
CASSQDTNGRVMGYEQYF
TGTGCCAGCAGCCAAGATACAAACGGAAGGGTCATGGGTTACGAGCAGTACTTC
>15|TRBV5-6|TRBJ1-2|NA|NA
CASSLVAAGGYGYTF
TGTGCCAGCAGCTTGGTAGCAGCGGGGGGGTATGGCTACACCTTC
>15|TRBV4-3|TRBJ2-4|NA|NA
CASSQEALAKNIQYF
TGCGCCAGCAGCCAAGAAGCTTTAGCCAAAAACATTCAGTACTTC
>16|TRBV30|TRBJ1-1|NA|TRBD1
CAWKGSTGATNTEAFF
TGTGCCTGGAAAGGAAGTACAGGGGCGACGAACACTGAAGCTTTCTTT
>16|TRBV9|TRBJ2-7|NA|NA
CASSVATSVAVNEQYF
TGTGCCAGCAGCGTAGCTACCTCGGTGGCGGTGAACGAGCAGTACTTC
>14|TRBV5-4|TRBJ2-5|NA|NA
CASSLATGQETQYF
TGTGCCAGCAGCTTGGCGACAGGTCAAGAGACCCAGTACTTC
>16|TRBV11-2|TRBJ2-1|once|TRBD2
CASSPVLGTIHNEQFF
TGTGCCAGCAGCCCCGTCTTAGGGACTATACACAATGAGCAGTTCTTC
>15|TRBV30|TRBJ1-1|NA|TRBD1
CAWKVRGLVGTEAFF
TGTGCCTGGAAGGTCAGGGGGCTTGTGGGAACTGAAGCTTTCTTT